The 14 T cell receptor beta chains presented below share a single source sample, sequenced in a study of memory CD4+ T cells and cytomegalovirus serostatus. TCRdb's table, derived via immunoSEQ multiplex PCR, lists solely in-frame clones and lacks some. This sample yields about 100,000 clones, of which around 80% are seen a single time; less than 4% belongs to the top ten. Single viable CD3+CD4+CD8-CD45RO+ cells were sorted as the memory CD4+ T cells. Input material: memory CD4+ T cells from blood. The source is an adult in good health and CMV-seropositive.

The J gene is TRBJ2-5, the V gene TRBV19, with D tentatively TRBD1 (5 bases). Germline values: CDR1 LNHDA, CDR2 SQIVND (reference sequence). V lost 5 bases, J lost 2 bases, and 21 bases lay in between. This CDR3 spans 17 amino acids. The CDR3 bases are TGTGCCAGTAGTCCACAGGAATCATCTACCTTACAAGAGACCCAGTACTTC. This sequence encodes CASSPQESSTLQETQYF.

The chain is built from TRBV7-9 and TRBJ2-2, with D tentatively TRBD1 (6 bases). Germline lookup yields CDR1 SEHNR and CDR2 FQNEAQ (reference sequence). The CDR3 spans 15 residues. Trimming cost V 6 bases and J 6 bases, with 17 bases left between them. The CDR3 nucleotides read TGTGCCAGCAGGTACTCGACAGGTCTCCCCGGGGAGCTGTTTTTT. This gives the protein CASRYSTGLPGELFF.

This clone showed up just a few times. The chain is built from TRBV9 and TRBJ2-3; D remains ambiguous. This CDR3 is 15 amino acids long. V lost 4 bases and J lost 0, with 12 bases in between. CDR1 SGDLS and CDR2 YYNGEE come from the germline V gene. For the CDR3, the DNA is TGTGCCAGCAGCCCCCGATTTGGCAGCACAGATACGCAGTATTTT. Protein sequence: CASSPRFGSTDTQYF.

The chain is built from TRBV29-1 and TRBJ1-4; tentatively, D is TRBD1 (6 bases). V was trimmed by 6 bases and J by 7 bases, leaving 21 bases between them. In germline, CDR1 is SQVTM, CDR2 ANQGSEA. The CDR3 spans 15 residues. Here the CDR3 reads CSVELIQGLGEKLFF. CDR3 DNA: TGCAGCGTCGAATTAATTCAGGGGTTAGGTGAAAAACTGTTTTTT.

J is TRBJ2-4 and V is TRBV4-1, with D perhaps matching TRBD2 (5 bases). The ends were cut back, 2 bases at V and 6 bases at J, with 11 bases in the middle. CDR3 length: 14 amino acids. Germline V gives CDR1 MGHRA, CDR2 YSYEKL. DNA of the CDR3: TGCGCCAGCAGCCAAACGACGGACTTAAACATTCAGTACTTC. Its translation is CASSQTTDLNIQYF.

The chain combines TRBV27 with TRBJ2-3; no reliable D call. The CDR3 is 13 residues long. Germline V gene sequence: CDR1 MNHEY, CDR2 SMNVEV (reference sequence). V was pared by 3 bases and J by 0 bases, with 4 bases between. The CDR3 is CASSFRSTDTQYF. The CDR3 DNA reads TGTGCCAGCAGTTTCAGGAGCACAGATACGCAGTATTTT.

The V and J genes are TRBV7-2 and TRBJ2-2, with a possible D match to TRBD1 (5 bases). Germline values: CDR1 SGHTA, CDR2 FQGNSA. Between the trimmed V and J ends, which lost 5 bases and 7 bases, there was a span of 17 bases. This CDR3 is built from 15 residues. The CDR3 spells CASSLDSFPGGELFF. The DNA for the CDR3 is TGTGCCAGCAGCCTTGACAGTTTTCCTGGCGGGGAGCTGTTTTTT.

The rearrangement joins TRBV10-3 to TRBJ1-4; possible D gene TRBD1, 6 bases. Deletions cut 4 bases from V and 0 bases from J, with 15 bases between. Germline V lookup: CDR1 ENHRY, CDR2 SYGVKD. The CDR3 runs 17 residues. In DNA, the CDR3 is TGTGCCATCAGTGGGACAGCCGGTATTTCAACTAATGAAAAACTGTTTTTT. Amino acids: CAISGTAGISTNEKLFF.

This chain joins TRBV30 and TRBJ2-3; D might be TRBD1 (5 bases). The CDR3 contains 16 residues. Germline loops: CDR1 GTSNPN, CDR2 SVGIG (reference sequence). Trimming stripped 4 bases from V and 6 bases from J, with 23 bases between. CDR3 DNA: TGTGCCTGGACTCCGAGCATAGGGGCGCCTACTGATACGCAGTATTTT. Amino acid sequence: CAWTPSIGAPTDTQYF. The variable domain in full, completed from reference TRBV30 and TRBJ2-3, reads SQTIHQWPATLVQPVGSPLSLECTVEGTSNPNLYWYRQAAGRGLQLLFYSVGIGQISSEVPQNLSASRPQDRQFILSSKKLLLSDSGFYLCAWTPSIGAPTDTQYFGPGTRLTVL.

This clone was counted a few times. V gene TRBV28 combines with J gene TRBJ1-1; TRBD1 is a possible D gene (5 bases). V lost 7 bases and J lost 1, with 10 bases in between. The CDR3 covers 13 residues. CDR1 MDHEN and CDR2 SYDVKM come from the germline V gene. CDR3 sequence (DNA): TGTGCCAGCAAGGGGTTAAGGAACACTGAAGCTTTCTTT. Residues: CASKGLRNTEAFF.

The rearrangement joins TRBV6-6 to TRBJ1-5, with a possible D match to TRBD1 (5 bases). The CDR3 is made up of 12 amino acids. V was cut by 11 bases and J by 6 bases, with 14 bases left in between. Germline V gene sequence: CDR1 MNHNY, CDR2 SVGAGI (reference sequence). CDR3 region: CAAGYWSQPQHF. The CDR3 DNA sequence: TGTGCCGCAGGGTATTGGAGTCAGCCCCAGCATTTT.

The V call is TRBV30, the J call TRBJ2-3, with D possibly being TRBD1 (7 bases). Deletions cut 3 bases from V and 4 bases from J, with 14 bases between. This CDR3 region has 14 residues. Germline V gene sequence: CDR1 GTSNPN, CDR2 SVGIG (reference sequence). For the CDR3, the DNA is TGTGCCTGGAGAAGGAGGGGGCTTCCAGATACGCAGTATTTT. Its protein is CAWRRRGLPDTQYF.

This chain links TRBV5-4 with TRBJ2-1, with a tentative D call TRBD1 (6 bases). Deletions cut 3 bases from V and 8 bases from J, with 21 bases between. CDR1 is SGHNT, CDR2 YYREEE, per germline (reference sequence). The CDR3 contains 16 residues. CDR3: CASSSDRTAPEDEQFF. CDR3 coding DNA: TGTGCCAGCAGCTCTGACAGGACCGCACCGGAAGATGAGCAGTTCTTC.

The chain is built from TRBV28 and TRBJ2-2; D is ambiguous. The germline V gene has CDR1 MDHEN and CDR2 SYDVKM. V was pared by 7 bases and J by 2 bases, with 14 bases between. This CDR3 is 15 amino acids long. CDR3 sequence (DNA): TGTGCCAGCACCCCATGGGCACTAAACACCGGGGAGCTGTTTTTT. It yields the protein CASTPWALNTGELFF. The complete variable domain, with remaining parts taken from reference TRBV28 and TRBJ2-2, reads DVKVTQSSRYLVKRTGEKVFLECVQDMDHENMFWYRQDPGLGLRLIYFSYDVKMKEKGDIPEGYSVSREKKERFSLILESASTNQTSMYLCASTPWALNTGELFFGEGSRLTVL.